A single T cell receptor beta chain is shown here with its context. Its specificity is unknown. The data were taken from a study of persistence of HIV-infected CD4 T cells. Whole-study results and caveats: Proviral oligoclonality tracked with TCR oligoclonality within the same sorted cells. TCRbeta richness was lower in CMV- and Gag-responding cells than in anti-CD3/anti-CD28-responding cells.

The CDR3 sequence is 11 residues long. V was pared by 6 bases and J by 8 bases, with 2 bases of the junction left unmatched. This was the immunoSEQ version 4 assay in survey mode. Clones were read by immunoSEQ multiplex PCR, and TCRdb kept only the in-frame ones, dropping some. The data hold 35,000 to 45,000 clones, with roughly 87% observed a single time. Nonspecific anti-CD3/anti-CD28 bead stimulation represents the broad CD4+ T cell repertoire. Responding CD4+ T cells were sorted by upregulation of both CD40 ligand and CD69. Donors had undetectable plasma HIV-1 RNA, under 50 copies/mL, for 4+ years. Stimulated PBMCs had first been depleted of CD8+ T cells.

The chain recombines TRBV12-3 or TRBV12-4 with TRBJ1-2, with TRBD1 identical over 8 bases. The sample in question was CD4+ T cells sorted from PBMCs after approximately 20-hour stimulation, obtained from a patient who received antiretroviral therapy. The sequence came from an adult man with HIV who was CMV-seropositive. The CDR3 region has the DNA TGTGCCAGCAGGGCAGGGGGCGGCTACACCTTC. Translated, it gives CASRAGGGYTF.